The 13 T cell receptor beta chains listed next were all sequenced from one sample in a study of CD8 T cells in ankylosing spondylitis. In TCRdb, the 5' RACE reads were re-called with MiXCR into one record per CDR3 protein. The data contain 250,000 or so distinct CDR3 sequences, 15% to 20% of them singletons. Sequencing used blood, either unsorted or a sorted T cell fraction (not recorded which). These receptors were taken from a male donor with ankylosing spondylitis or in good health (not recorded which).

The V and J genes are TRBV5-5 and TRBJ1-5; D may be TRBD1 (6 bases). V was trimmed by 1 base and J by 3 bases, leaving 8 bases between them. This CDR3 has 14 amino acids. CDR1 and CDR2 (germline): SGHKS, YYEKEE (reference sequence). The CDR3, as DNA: TGTGCCAGCAGCTTGCAGGGGAACAATCAGCCCCAGCATTTT. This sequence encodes CASSLQGNNQPQHF.

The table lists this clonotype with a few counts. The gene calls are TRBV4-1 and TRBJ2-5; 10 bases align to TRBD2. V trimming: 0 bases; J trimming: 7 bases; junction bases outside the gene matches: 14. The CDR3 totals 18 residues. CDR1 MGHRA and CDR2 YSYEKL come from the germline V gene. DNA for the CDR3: TGCGCCAGCAGCCAAGAGGAGGCTAGCGGGGGAACCTTGGGGACCCAGTACTTC. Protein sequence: CASSQEEASGGTLGTQYF.

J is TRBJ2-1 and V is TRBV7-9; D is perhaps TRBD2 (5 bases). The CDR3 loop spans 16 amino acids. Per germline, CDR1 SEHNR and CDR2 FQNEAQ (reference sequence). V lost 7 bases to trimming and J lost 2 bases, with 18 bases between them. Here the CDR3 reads CASTPTTYGTYNEQFF. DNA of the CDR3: TGTGCCAGCACCCCAACCACTTACGGGACCTACAATGAGCAGTTCTTC.

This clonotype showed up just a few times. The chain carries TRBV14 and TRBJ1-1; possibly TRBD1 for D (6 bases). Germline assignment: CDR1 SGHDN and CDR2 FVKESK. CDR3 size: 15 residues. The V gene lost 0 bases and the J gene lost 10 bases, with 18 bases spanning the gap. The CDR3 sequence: CASSQEETGWEGAFF. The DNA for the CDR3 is TGTGCCAGCAGCCAAGAGGAGACAGGCTGGGAAGGAGCTTTCTTT.

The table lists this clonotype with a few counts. In DNA, the CDR3 is TGTGCCAGCAGCCAAGTAACGGGAGGGTACGACAATGAGCAGTTCTTC. Residues: CASSQVTGGYDNEQFF. The chain uses TRBV4-2 and TRBJ2-1; 8 bases align to TRBD2. This CDR3 region has 16 residues. Trimming removed 1 base from V and 5 bases from J; junction bases left unmatched: 7. Germline CDR1 is LGHNA and CDR2 is YNFKEQ.

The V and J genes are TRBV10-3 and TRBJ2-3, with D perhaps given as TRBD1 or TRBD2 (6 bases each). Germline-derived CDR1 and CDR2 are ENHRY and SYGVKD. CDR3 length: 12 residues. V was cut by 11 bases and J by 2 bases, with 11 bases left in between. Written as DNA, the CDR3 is TGTGCCTCGGGGGCCCCCACAGATACGCAGTATTTT. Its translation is CASGAPTDTQYF.

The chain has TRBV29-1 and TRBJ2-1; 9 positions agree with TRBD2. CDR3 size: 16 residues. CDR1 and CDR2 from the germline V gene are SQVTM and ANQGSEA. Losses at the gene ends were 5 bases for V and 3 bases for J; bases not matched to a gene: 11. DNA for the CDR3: TGCAGCGTTCCCCTCTGGCGGGAGGGAAACTACAATGAGCAGTTCTTC. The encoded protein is CSVPLWREGNYNEQFF.

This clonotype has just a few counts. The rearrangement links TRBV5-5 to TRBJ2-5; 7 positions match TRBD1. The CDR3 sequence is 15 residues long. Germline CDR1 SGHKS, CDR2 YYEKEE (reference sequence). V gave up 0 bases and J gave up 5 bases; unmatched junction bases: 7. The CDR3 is CASSLVLRGMETQYF. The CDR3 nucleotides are TGTGCCAGCAGCTTGGTGCTCAGGGGGATGGAGACCCAGTACTTC.

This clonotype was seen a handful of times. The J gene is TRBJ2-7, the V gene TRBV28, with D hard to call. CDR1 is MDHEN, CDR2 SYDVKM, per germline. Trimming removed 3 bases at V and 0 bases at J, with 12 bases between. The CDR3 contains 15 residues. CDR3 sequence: CASSFMSKSSYEQYF. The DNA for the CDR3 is TGTGCCAGCAGTTTCATGAGTAAGAGCTCCTACGAGCAGTACTTC.

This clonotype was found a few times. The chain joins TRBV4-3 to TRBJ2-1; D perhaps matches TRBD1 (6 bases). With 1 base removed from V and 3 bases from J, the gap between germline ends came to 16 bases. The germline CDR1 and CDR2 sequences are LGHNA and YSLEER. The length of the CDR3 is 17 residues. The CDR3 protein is CASSQATLRDNYNEQFF. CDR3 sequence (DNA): TGCGCCAGCAGCCAAGCAACACTCCGGGACAACTACAATGAGCAGTTCTTC.

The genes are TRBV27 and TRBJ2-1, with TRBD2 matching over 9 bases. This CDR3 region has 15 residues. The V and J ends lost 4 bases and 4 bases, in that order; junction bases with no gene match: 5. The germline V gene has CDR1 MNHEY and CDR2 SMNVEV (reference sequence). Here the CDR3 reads CASSSPTSGYNEQFF. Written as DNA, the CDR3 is TGTGCCAGCAGTTCCCCGACTAGCGGTTACAATGAGCAGTTCTTC.

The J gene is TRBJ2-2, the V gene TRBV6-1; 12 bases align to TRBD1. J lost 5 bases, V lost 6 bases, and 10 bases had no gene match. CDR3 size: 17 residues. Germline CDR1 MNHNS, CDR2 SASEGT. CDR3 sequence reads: CASRGGTGGPRTGELFF. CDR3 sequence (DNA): TGTGCCAGCAGGGGGGGGACAGGGGGCCCGAGGACCGGGGAGCTGTTTTTT.

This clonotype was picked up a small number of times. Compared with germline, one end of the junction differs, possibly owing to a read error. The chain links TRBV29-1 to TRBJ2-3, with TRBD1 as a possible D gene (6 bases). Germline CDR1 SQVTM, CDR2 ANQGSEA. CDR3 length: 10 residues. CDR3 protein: CSVEEGARNF. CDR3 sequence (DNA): TGCAGCGTTGAAGAGGGGGCGCGGAATTTT.